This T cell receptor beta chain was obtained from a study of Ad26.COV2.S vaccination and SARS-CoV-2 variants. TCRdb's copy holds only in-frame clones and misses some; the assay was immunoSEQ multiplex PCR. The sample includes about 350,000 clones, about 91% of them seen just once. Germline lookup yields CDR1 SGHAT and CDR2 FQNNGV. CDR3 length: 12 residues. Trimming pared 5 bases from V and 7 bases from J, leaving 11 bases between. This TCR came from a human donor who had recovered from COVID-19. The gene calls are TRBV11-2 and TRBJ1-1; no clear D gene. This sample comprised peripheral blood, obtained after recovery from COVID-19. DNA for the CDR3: TGTGCCAGCAGCCCAGGTCCGAATGAAGCTTTCTTT. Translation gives CASSPGPNEAFF.